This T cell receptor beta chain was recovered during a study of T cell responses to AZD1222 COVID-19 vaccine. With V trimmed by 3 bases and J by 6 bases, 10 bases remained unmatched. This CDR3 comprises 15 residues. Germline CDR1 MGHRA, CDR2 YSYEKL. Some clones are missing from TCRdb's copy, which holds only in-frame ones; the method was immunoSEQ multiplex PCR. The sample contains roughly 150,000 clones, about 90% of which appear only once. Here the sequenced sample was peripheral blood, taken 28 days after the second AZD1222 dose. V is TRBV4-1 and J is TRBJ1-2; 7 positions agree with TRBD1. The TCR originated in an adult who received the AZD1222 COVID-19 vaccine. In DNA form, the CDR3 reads TGCGCCAGCAGCCAGCAGCCGGGACAGCGAAATGGCTACACCTTC. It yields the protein CASSQQPGQRNGYTF.